The rows below give T cell receptor beta chains drawn from one sample of a study of blood T cells in healthy people across ages. TCRdb reanalysed the 5' RACE reads using MiXCR and keeps one entry per CDR3 protein. The sample includes 2 million or so distinct CDR3 sequences, around 50% of them seen just once. The sample consisted of blood. These receptors all come from a woman between 40 and 50 years old in good health. Both conserved end residues are part of each CDR3. The D gene is left open where the match is weak.

d_call	v_call	j_call	cdr3_aa
NA	TRBV5-1	TRBJ2-3	CASSVGHVSTDTQYF
TRBD2	TRBV6-2/TRBV6-3	TRBJ2-1	CASTRGGYNEQFF
TRBD2	TRBV15	TRBJ2-1	CVTSRASGGAYEQFF
TRBD2	TRBV4-3	TRBJ2-1	CASSQGASGVWDEQFF
TRBD1	TRBV9	TRBJ1-5	CASSMTGDLVPQHF
NA	TRBV7-2	TRBJ2-7	CASSLITLGEQYF
NA	TRBV28	TRBJ1-2	CASSLIGGGYGYTF
TRBD2	TRBV5-1	TRBJ2-3	CASSRGGTSSDTQYF
NA	TRBV4-1	TRBJ2-2	CASSFWTVNTGELFF
TRBD2	TRBV7-9	TRBJ2-1	CASSLDPGYGGTYNEQFF
NA	TRBV5-1	TRBJ2-7	CASSAGQTPNYEQYF
NA	TRBV10-3	TRBJ2-3	CAISAGGAQYF
NA	TRBV5-1	TRBJ2-1	CASSLGDTSYNEQFF
NA	TRBV4-2	TRBJ2-7	CASSHPPGKGPGDEQYF
NA	TRBV9	TRBJ2-4	CASSVSGTDKNIQYF
TRBD2	TRBV6-5	TRBJ2-7	CASSYSTSGGDEQYF
NA	TRBV20-1	TRBJ2-7	CSARGPSTGVSSYEQYF
NA	TRBV20-1	TRBJ2-7	CSAPSFGLYEQYF
NA	TRBV14	TRBJ2-5	CASSPTAGAVETQYF
NA	TRBV11-2	TRBJ2-1	CASSTLGDGSYNEQFF
TRBD1	TRBV5-1	TRBJ1-3	CASTSPGTGDSGNTIYF
NA	TRBV7-8	TRBJ2-1	CASSYTAHNEQFF
NA	TRBV6-2/TRBV6-3	TRBJ2-7	CASSYGTRISYKQYF
TRBD2	TRBV6-6	TRBJ2-5	CASNTGLAGNGEQYF
NA	TRBV7-2	TRBJ2-3	CASSREAGGTDTQYF
NA	TRBV20-1	TRBJ2-5	CSARDPQVPSQETQYF
NA	TRBV4-2	TRBJ2-3	CASSPLDSVGTDTQYF
NA	TRBV6-6	TRBJ2-5	CASSSLDVTQETQYF
TRBD1	TRBV25-1	NA	CASRRTGTDLGETQYF
TRBD1	TRBV7-2	TRBJ2-6	CASSARTGSGANVLTF
TRBD1	TRBV13	TRBJ1-2	CASSSRQGTRKFNYGYTF
NA	TRBV20-1	TRBJ2-7	CSARGPYEQYF
NA	TRBV12-3/TRBV12-4	TRBJ2-1	CASSFGGRSYNEQFF
TRBD2	TRBV20-1	TRBJ2-1	CSAGERGVYNEQFF
NA	TRBV29-1	TRBJ1-2	CSVEGGSMGEAGYTF
NA	TRBV7-2	TRBJ1-2	CASIKRAGANYGYTF
NA	TRBV6-2/TRBV6-3	TRBJ2-5	CASSYGLPSLQETQYF
NA	TRBV7-2	TRBJ2-7	CASSLAIGPDEQYF
NA	TRBV20-1	TRBJ1-5	CSPKGTAGDQPQHF
TRBD1	TRBV6-2/TRBV6-3	TRBJ2-7	CASSYSLVRTGGYEQYF
TRBD1	TRBV6-1	TRBJ1-6	CASSRDRGYSPLHF
TRBD2	TRBV29-1	TRBJ2-5	CSVEEGLEETQYF
NA	TRBV20-1	TRBJ2-3	CSAAGTVTDTQYF
TRBD2	TRBV20-1	TRBJ2-5	CSARGRRRGGLETQYF
TRBD1	TRBV29-1	TRBJ2-5	CSVPTGVETQYF
NA	TRBV5-1	TRBJ1-4	CASSPQAGSNEKLFF
NA	TRBV20-1	NA	CSARVALAQETQYF
NA	TRBV7-9	TRBJ2-5	CASSLGREGETQYF
TRBD1	TRBV7-9	TRBJ1-1	CASSGSVGQGSDTEAFF
NA	TRBV12-3/TRBV12-4	TRBJ2-7	CASSLLLQGSYEQYF
NA	TRBV7-2	NA	CASSLFPALLGETQYF
TRBD1	TRBV6-1	TRBJ2-5	CASSEGMDRVETQYF
TRBD2	TRBV9	TRBJ2-3	CASSAGAGASTDTQYF